These 6 T cell receptor beta chains share one sample of origin, sequenced in a study of CD8+CD57+ T cells in acquired aplastic anemia. Patients sequenced had flow cytometry evidence of CD8+CD57+ cell expansion. It was genomic DNA that served as the template for profiling TCR beta VDJ and CDR3. TCRdb reprocessed the reads with MiXCR, giving one entry per CDR3 protein. Among roughly 250,000 distinct CDR3 sequences listed, less than 85% were seen once. The sequencing sample was made of sorted CD4+, CD8+, or CD8+CD57+ T cells (not recorded which) from PBMCs. These receptors originate from a human donor with aplastic anemia.

Comment on this clonotype: The junction shows a germline mismatch at one end, possibly a read error. J is TRBJ2-3 and V is TRBV7-2; D is possibly TRBD2 (7 bases). There are 14 residues in the CDR3. From germline, CDR1 is SGHTA and CDR2 FQGNSA. The CDR3 protein is CASSSPPWRGHQNF. The CDR3 bases are TGTGCCAGCAGCTCCCCCCCCTGGCGGGGGCACCAGAATTTT.

V and J are TRBV5-5 and TRBJ2-3; D not resolved. Trimming left V 0 bases short and J 6 bases short, with 11 bases between. The CDR3 consists of 14 residues. Germline CDR1 SGHKS, CDR2 YYEKEE (reference sequence). CDR3 sequence reads: CASSLVDRPDTQYF. The DNA for the CDR3 is TGTGCCAGCAGCTTGGTGGACCGTCCCGATACGCAGTATTTT.

V is TRBV7-8 and J is TRBJ1-1, with a weak D call TRBD1 (6 bases). The V and J ends lost 4 bases and 14 bases respectively, with 26 bases between them. This CDR3 is built from 15 residues. Germline V gene lookup returns CDR1 SGHVS and CDR2 FQNEAQ. The CDR3 nucleotides are TGTGCCAGCAGCTCCGGGGTTACGGGGAGACAGGTCTTCTTCTTT. Residues: CASSSGVTGRQVFFF.

Worth noting for this clonotype: In this CDR3 the conserved last residue, phenylalanine or tryptophan, is missing, so a read error is likely. Because the CDR3's place on the DNA is in doubt, the DNA is left out and the CDR3 is given as listed by TCRdb. This chain connects TRBV7-8 to TRBJ2-3; whether TRBD1, the table's D call, matches the DNA was not checked. The CDR3 sequence runs 13 residues, both termini included. Germline V gene data show CDR1 as SGHVS and CDR2 as FQNEAQ. This chain's CDR3 is CASRLGGGPTTQY.

Worth noting for this clonotype: Here the CDR3 omits its conserved ending phenylalanine or tryptophan, so a read error is the likely source. Because the CDR3's place on the DNA is in doubt, the DNA is left out and the CDR3 is given as listed by TCRdb. The chain joins TRBV2 to TRBJ1-6; TRBD1 is the table's D call and was not checked against the DNA. Germline CDR1 SNHLY, CDR2 FYNNEI. The CDR3 length is 16 residues, termini included. CDR3 amino acids: CASGDGGTDTQYFRHV.

This clonotype has a single count. The V gene is TRBV5-6, the J gene TRBJ1-2; D uncertain. Trimming took 2 bases from V and 2 from J, leaving 13 bases between them. The CDR3 runs 15 residues. The V gene's germline CDR1 is SGHDT and CDR2 YYEEEE. The CDR3 DNA reads as TGTGCCAGCAGCTTTACTGGCGCGTCAAACTATGGCTACACCTTC. Translation gives CASSFTGASNYGYTF.